This record covers a single TCR beta chain. In the source study's methods: The authors estimated nucleated cell counts from reference gene primer amplification. The method was immunoSEQ multiplex PCR; TCRdb's version includes in-frame clones alone and lacks a portion of them. V, J and clone size reflect that table, while D and trimming were determined from the DNA. The data show tens of thousands of clones, with around 92% seen just once and about 6% held by the top ten. The data were taken from a study of blood T cell repertoires in COVID-19. Study at large: T cells, B-cell-depleted T cells, or PBMCs provided the cDNA or gDNA that served as material.

The CDR3 totals 16 residues. Germline values: CDR1 MRHNA, CDR2 SNTAGT. With 0 bases clipped from V and 9 bases from J, the junction kept 7 bases outside the gene matches. The chain couples TRBV6-4 to TRBJ1-6; 8 bases fit TRBD1. Sequenced: peripheral blood. This clonotype originated in a man aged 50 to 60 with active COVID-19. CDR3: CASSDSGTGFTSPLHF. The DNA of the CDR3 is TGTGCCAGCAGTGACTCCGGGACAGGCTTTACTTCACCCCTCCACTTT.